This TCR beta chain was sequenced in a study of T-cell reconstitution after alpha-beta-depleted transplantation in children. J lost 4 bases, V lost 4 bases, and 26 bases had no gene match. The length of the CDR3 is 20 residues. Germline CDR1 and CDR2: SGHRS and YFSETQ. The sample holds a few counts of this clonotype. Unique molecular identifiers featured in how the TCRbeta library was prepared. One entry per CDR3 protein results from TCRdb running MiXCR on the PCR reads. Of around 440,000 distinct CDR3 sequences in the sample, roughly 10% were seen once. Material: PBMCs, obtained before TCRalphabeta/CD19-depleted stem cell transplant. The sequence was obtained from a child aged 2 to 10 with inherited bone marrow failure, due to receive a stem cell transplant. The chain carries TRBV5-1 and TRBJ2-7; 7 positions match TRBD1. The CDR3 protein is CASSLSEEETGTFDRYEQYF. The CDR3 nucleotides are TGCGCCAGCAGCCTGAGTGAGGAAGAGACAGGGACCTTTGATCGATACGAGCAGTACTTC.